This T cell receptor (beta chain) was captured in a study of blood T cell repertoires in COVID-19. The repertoire was sequenced with immunoSEQ multiplex PCR; TCRdb's copy has only in-frame clones and lacks some. The data contain some 87,000 clones, 83% of them singletons. V lost 0 bases to trimming and J lost 0 bases, with 6 bases between them. Germline lookup yields CDR1 SGHKS and CDR2 YYEKEE (reference sequence). This CDR3 region has 14 residues. Sequenced material: peripheral blood. The chain couples TRBV5-5 to TRBJ1-2, with D maybe TRBD1 (5 bases). The source is a man of 80 years or more with active or convalescent COVID-19. As DNA, the CDR3 is TGTGCCAGCAGCTTGGTAGGGGCTAACTATGGCTACACCTTC. It specifies CASSLVGANYGYTF.